These 20 T cell receptor beta chains came from one sample sequenced in a study of blood T cell repertoires in COVID-19. Using immunoSEQ multiplex PCR, the repertoire was profiled, and TCRdb retains in-frame clones only, with some absent. The table records about 82,000 clones, around 83% of them present only once. Sequencing used peripheral blood. The receptor set was obtained from a woman aged 55-75 years with acute or convalescent COVID-19.

The chain uses TRBV6-1 and TRBJ1-1, with 10 nucleotides matching TRBD1. Trimming at V came to 2 bases and at J to 6 bases, leaving 12 bases not matched to a gene. CDR1 MNHNS and CDR2 SASEGT come from the germline V gene. This CDR3 has 17 residues. CDR3 loop: CASSESWGAGTGAEAFF. In nucleotides, the CDR3 is TGTGCCAGCAGTGAAAGTTGGGGGGCCGGGACAGGGGCTGAAGCTTTCTTT.

The V gene is TRBV27, the J gene TRBJ1-1; 8 bases are a match to TRBD1. The V and J ends lost 5 bases and 1 base, in that order; junction bases with no gene match: 6. Germline V lookup: CDR1 MNHEY, CDR2 SMNVEV (reference sequence). The CDR3 has 15 amino acids. The CDR3: CASSPFTGGNTEAFF. Here the CDR3 DNA reads TGTGCCAGCAGTCCCTTCACAGGGGGGAACACTGAAGCTTTCTTT.

V and J are TRBV6-5 and TRBJ1-2; a weak D match, TRBD1 (6 bases). CDR1 is MNHEY, CDR2 SVGAGI, per germline. V shed 2 bases and J shed 6 bases, with 13 bases lying between them. This CDR3 has 14 residues. The CDR3 DNA reads as TGTGCCAGCAGTTACGTCCAGGGGATGGATGGCTACACCTTC. Translating it yields CASSYVQGMDGYTF.

This rearrangement joins TRBV4-2 to TRBJ1-5; TRBD1 aligns across 11 bases. The V segment lost 1 base and the J segment 7 bases; nucleotides outside the gene matches: 3. CDR3 length equals 15 residues. Germline lookup yields CDR1 LGHNA and CDR2 YNFKEQ. The CDR3 reads CASSQGTGGDQPQHF. The CDR3 DNA reads TGTGCCAGCAGCCAAGGGACAGGGGGCGACCAGCCCCAGCATTTT.

Here the CDR3 reads CASSPSGGVSYGYTF. The CDR3, as DNA: TGCGCCAGCAGCCCATCCGGAGGGGTGAGCTATGGCTACACCTTC. This chain uses TRBV5-1 with TRBJ1-2, with TRBD1 as a possible D gene (5 bases). Deletions cut 4 bases from V and 4 bases from J, with 17 bases between. The CDR3 runs 15 residues. From germline, CDR1 is SGHRS and CDR2 YFSETQ.

This chain uses TRBV5-1 with TRBJ1-2, with 12 bases matching TRBD1. This CDR3 comprises 15 residues. The germline V gene encodes CDR1 SGHRS and CDR2 YFSETQ. Trimming took 6 bases from V and 6 from J; bases not matched to a gene: 9. CDR3 residues: CASTPKGTGGDGYTF. CDR3 bases: TGCGCCAGCACCCCCAAAGGGACAGGGGGCGATGGCTACACCTTC.

The CDR3 DNA follows: TGTGCCAGCAGTTACTCTAGCGTCAGCTCCTACGAGCAGTACTTC. As protein: CASSYSSVSSYEQYF. This chain connects TRBV6-5 to TRBJ2-7; possibly TRBD2 for D (5 bases). Germline V gene lookup returns CDR1 MNHEY and CDR2 SVGAGI. The CDR3 spans 15 residues. Trimming removed 0 bases at V and 0 bases at J, with 9 bases between.

The chain is built from TRBV5-8 and TRBJ2-3, with 9 bases matching TRBD1. Germline CDR1 is SGHTS and CDR2 is YDEGEE. The ends lost 3 bases at V and 1 base at J; junction bases unmatched: 6. CDR3 length: 16 residues. CDR3 nucleotides: TGTGCCAGCAGCTCCCGGACAGGGGACCGCACAGATACGCAGTATTTT. Its protein is CASSSRTGDRTDTQYF.

The table lists this clone with a few counts. V usage is TRBV9 and J usage is TRBJ1-3, with TRBD1 matching 11 bases. Per germline, CDR1 SGDLS and CDR2 YYNGEE. This CDR3 is built from 19 residues. V lost 2 bases to trimming and J lost 3 bases; unmatched junction nucleotides: 13. The CDR3 nucleotides are TGTGCCAGCAGCGTCCAACCCCCGGACAGGGGGCTCGGTGGAAACACCATATATTTT. Encoded protein: CASSVQPPDRGLGGNTIYF.

The CDR3: CASTVGGNDQPQHF. The CDR3 DNA sequence: TGTGCCAGCACCGTGGGAGGGAACGATCAGCCCCAGCATTTT. The gene calls are TRBV7-9 and TRBJ1-5; D is uncertain. Germline loops: CDR1 SEHNR, CDR2 FQNEAQ (reference sequence). This CDR3 is built from 14 residues. V was trimmed by 7 bases and J by 5 bases, leaving 15 bases between them.

The chain has TRBV9 and TRBJ1-1; 7 bases line up with TRBD1. The CDR3 loop spans 17 amino acids. The trim removed 0 bases at V and 4 bases at J, leaving 12 bases unmatched. Germline loops: CDR1 SGDLS, CDR2 YYNGEE. The chain's CDR3 is CASSVGLGRGESTEAFF. For the CDR3, the DNA is TGTGCCAGCAGCGTAGGGTTAGGCAGGGGGGAATCCACTGAAGCTTTCTTT.

The J gene is TRBJ2-7, the V gene TRBV2; 8 bases align to TRBD1. Trimming took 7 bases from V and 6 from J; bases not matched to a gene: 8. The CDR3 has 13 amino acids. The germline V gene has CDR1 SNHLY and CDR2 FYNNEI. The CDR3 region has the DNA TGTGCCAGCACCATGACAGGGGTAGGCGAGCAGTACTTC. It is translated as CASTMTGVGEQYF.

The V gene is TRBV2, the J gene TRBJ1-1; perhaps TRBD1 as D (5 bases). CDR3 length equals 13 residues. Germline V gives CDR1 SNHLY, CDR2 FYNNEI. Trimming pared 8 bases from V and 1 base from J, leaving 11 bases between. In nucleotides, the CDR3 is TGTGCCAGCGGGCGGGACGGGAACACTGAAGCTTTCTTT. Its protein is CASGRDGNTEAFF.

V gene TRBV19 combines with J gene TRBJ1-2, with TRBD1 identical over 8 bases. V gave up 10 bases and J gave up 5 bases; unmatched junction bases: 6. The CDR3 covers 12 residues. Germline CDR1 is LNHDA and CDR2 is SQIVND (reference sequence). The CDR3 coding sequence is TGTGCCACCCTAAGGACAGGGTATGGCTACACCTTC. Translation gives CATLRTGYGYTF.

The gene calls are TRBV12-5 and TRBJ2-6; D gene ambiguous. With 8 bases removed from V and 1 base from J, the gap between germline ends came to 6 bases. This CDR3 region has 13 residues. CDR1 is LGHNT, CDR2 FRNRAP, per germline. CDR3 sequence reads: CASRLSGANVLTF. The CDR3 bases are TGTGCTAGTCGTCTTTCTGGGGCCAACGTCCTGACTTTC.

This clone was counted a single time. The gene calls are TRBV7-9 and TRBJ1-6; possibly TRBD1 for D (5 bases). Germline V gene data show CDR1 as SEHNR and CDR2 as FQNEAQ (reference sequence). Trimming shortened V by 2 bases and J by 6 bases, and 8 bases separated the two germline ends. CDR3 length equals 14 residues. CDR3 sequence reads: CASSLSGGNSPLHF. The CDR3 coding sequence is TGTGCCAGCAGCTTATCCGGGGGTAATTCACCCCTCCACTTT.

This chain joins TRBV9 and TRBJ1-6; tentatively, D is TRBD1 (6 bases). Germline values: CDR1 SGDLS, CDR2 YYNGEE. This CDR3 is built from 13 residues. Trimming shortened V by 2 bases and J by 10 bases, and 10 bases separated the two germline ends. CDR3 nucleotides: TGTGCCAGCAGCGTGAAGGGGGACTCACCCCTCCACTTT. Protein sequence: CASSVKGDSPLHF.

The chain carries TRBV13 and TRBJ2-7, with 7 bases that match TRBD1. The CDR3 is 16 residues long. Germline CDR1 PRHDT, CDR2 FYEKMQ (reference sequence). After removal of 1 base from V and 4 bases from J, the junction contained 10 bases not matched to a gene. The CDR3 DNA sequence: TGTGCCAGCAGCTTAGTCAGGACAGGACTTGGGTACGAGCAGTACTTC. This sequence encodes CASSLVRTGLGYEQYF.

J is TRBJ1-5 and V is TRBV5-8; D gene unclear. The germline V gene encodes CDR1 SGHTS and CDR2 YDEGEE. V was clipped by 1 base and J by 3 bases, with 14 bases between them. The CDR3 is 16 amino acids. CDR3 sequence (DNA): TGTGCCAGCAGCTTGATGGCACCTGGGCCCAATCAGCCCCAGCATTTT. This sequence encodes CASSLMAPGPNQPQHF.

This clone was seen more than once but under ten times. The rearrangement links TRBV7-6 to TRBJ1-2; 7 nucleotides agree with TRBD1. Per the germline V gene, CDR1 is SGHVS and CDR2 is FNYEAQ. CDR3 size: 15 residues. The J segment lost 8 bases and the V segment lost 2 bases, leaving 11 bases of the junction unmatched. This chain's CDR3 is CASSLRVEGAGGYTF. The CDR3 DNA follows: TGTGCCAGCAGCTTACGGGTGGAGGGGGCAGGGGGCTACACCTTC.